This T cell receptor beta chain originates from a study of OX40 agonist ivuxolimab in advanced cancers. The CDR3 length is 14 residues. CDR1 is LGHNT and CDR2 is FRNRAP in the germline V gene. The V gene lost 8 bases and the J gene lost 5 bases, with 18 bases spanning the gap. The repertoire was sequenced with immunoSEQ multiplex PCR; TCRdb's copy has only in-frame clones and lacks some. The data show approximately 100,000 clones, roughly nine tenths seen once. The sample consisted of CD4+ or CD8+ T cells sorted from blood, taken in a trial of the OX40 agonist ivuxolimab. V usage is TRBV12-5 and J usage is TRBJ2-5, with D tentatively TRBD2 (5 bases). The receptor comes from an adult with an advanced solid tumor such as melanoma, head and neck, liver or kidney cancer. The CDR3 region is CASPPPPGGETQYF. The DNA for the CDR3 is TGTGCTAGTCCGCCCCCCCCCGGCGGGGAGACCCAGTACTTC.